A single sample gave rise to the 12 T cell receptor beta chains below, sequenced in a study of human T cells and chemical hapten exposure. The time point was: pre-sensitization, week 0. Sample treatment: therapeutic diphenylcyclopropenone sensitization with weekly scalp DPC. TCRdb re-analysed the RACE reads in MiXCR, keeping a single row per CDR3 protein. The profile shows more than 250,000 distinct CDR3 sequences, approximately 8.6% of them singletons. Sequenced here: whole blood, sampled in connection with sensitization to the hapten diphenylcyclopropenone (DPC). The receptors stem from a woman in her forties with alopecia areata. Some clones in this sample may be carry-over from other donors' samples.

There are many counts of this clonotype. This chain connects TRBV12-3 or TRBV12-4 to TRBJ1-3; no clear D gene. Trimming stripped 10 bases from V and 2 bases from J, with 12 bases between. CDR3 length: 13 residues. The CDR3 sequence: CATWELTGNTIYF. In DNA form, the CDR3 reads TGTGCCACCTGGGAGTTGACTGGAAACACCATATATTTT.

This chain joins TRBV4-1 and TRBJ1-2; no firm D call. Looked up from germline, CDR1 is MGHRA and CDR2 is YSYEKL. This CDR3 is 16 amino acids long. Trimming shortened V by 0 bases and J by 1 base, and 12 bases separated the two germline ends. The CDR3 region is CASSQEGGAVNYGYTF. DNA for the CDR3: TGCGCCAGCAGCCAAGAAGGTGGAGCAGTTAACTATGGCTACACCTTC.

This clonotype was picked up a small number of times. This rearrangement joins TRBV15 to TRBJ1-4; unclear D gene. V lost 3 bases and J lost 5, with 13 bases in between. Germline CDR1 and CDR2: LNHNV and YYDKDF (reference sequence). CDR3 length equals 15 residues. CDR3 residues: CATSREMAFNEKLFF. DNA of the CDR3: TGTGCCACCAGCAGGGAAATGGCCTTCAATGAAAAACTGTTTTTT.

This clonotype was seen only a few times. The genes are TRBV24-1 and TRBJ2-7; D is tentatively TRBD1 or TRBD2 (5 bases each). Trimming left V 4 bases short and J 2 bases short, with 14 bases between. CDR1 is KGHDR and CDR2 is SFDVKD in the germline V gene. The CDR3 contains 15 residues. CDR3 nucleotides: TGTGCCACCAGTGACGCAGGGACCCCTACCTACGAGCAGTACTTC. Amino acids: CATSDAGTPTYEQYF.

This clonotype has ten or more counts. V is TRBV7-6 and J is TRBJ2-3, with D hard to call. The germline V and J ends were trimmed by 1 base and 3 bases, with 8 bases remaining between them. Per the germline V gene, CDR1 is SGHVS and CDR2 is FNYEAQ. CDR3 length: 14 amino acids. The CDR3: CASSLEAVTDTQYF. CDR3 coding DNA: TGTGCCAGCAGCTTAGAGGCGGTTACAGATACGCAGTATTTT.

J is TRBJ2-4 and V is TRBV4-3, with TRBD1 matching over 7 bases. The CDR3 totals 20 residues. Germline V gene data show CDR1 as LGHNA and CDR2 as YSLEER. V was pared by 0 bases and J by 0 bases, with 14 bases of the junction left unmatched. As DNA, the CDR3 is TGCGCCAGCAGCCAAGAATGGTTGGGACAGTCTCTCTTAGCCAAAAACATTCAGTACTTC. Translation: CASSQEWLGQSLLAKNIQYF.

The rearrangement links TRBV5-1 to TRBJ1-4; 9 bases align to TRBD1. The CDR3 totals 17 residues. Germline V gene data show CDR1 as SGHRS and CDR2 as YFSETQ. The ends lost 5 bases at V and 0 bases at J; junction bases unmatched: 8. CDR3 region: CASRAGTGRTTNEKLFF. The CDR3 nucleotides are TGCGCCAGCAGGGCCGGGACAGGGAGGACAACTAATGAAAAACTGTTTTTT.

The V and J genes are TRBV10-3 and TRBJ1-6; weak D call: TRBD1 (6 bases). Germline V gene lookup returns CDR1 ENHRY and CDR2 SYGVKD. V was trimmed by 2 bases and J by 6 bases, leaving 11 bases between them. This CDR3 region has 15 residues. In DNA, the CDR3 is TGTGCCATCAGTGAGACAGGGATGACTAATTCACCCCTCCACTTT. Translation: CAISETGMTNSPLHF.

The V call is TRBV4-1, the J call TRBJ2-3; unclear D gene. In germline, CDR1 is MGHRA, CDR2 YSYEKL. The CDR3 runs to 13 residues. Trimming left V 3 bases short and J 10 bases short, with 14 bases between. The CDR3 protein is CASSQMSKVAQYF. CDR3 DNA: TGCGCCAGCAGCCAGATGTCCAAGGTTGCGCAGTATTTT.

The chain carries TRBV28 and TRBJ1-2, with 7 bases aligning to TRBD1. The CDR3 extends over 14 amino acids. Germline CDR1 reads MDHEN; CDR2 reads SYDVKM. Trimming cost V 3 bases and J 1 base; bases outside gene matches: 2. In DNA form, the CDR3 reads TGTGCCAGCAGTTTCAACAGGGGTAACTATGGCTACACCTTC. Amino acid sequence: CASSFNRGNYGYTF.

CDR3 nucleotides: TGTGCCAGCAGTTTCGAGGGCAGGCCTAACCAAGAGACCCAGTACTTC. It encodes CASSFEGRPNQETQYF. This chain connects TRBV28 to TRBJ2-5; possible D gene TRBD2, 5 bases. This CDR3 contains 16 residues. Trimming removed 3 bases from V and 0 bases from J, with 14 bases in between. Per germline, CDR1 MDHEN and CDR2 SYDVKM. The complete variable domain, with remaining parts taken from reference TRBV28 and TRBJ2-5, reads DVKVTQSSRYLVKRTGEKVFLECVQDMDHENMFWYRQDPGLGLRLIYFSYDVKMKEKGDIPEGYSVSREKKERFSLILESASTNQTSMYLCASSFEGRPNQETQYFGPGTRLLVL.

The genes are TRBV28 and TRBJ1-3, with D uncertain. CDR1 and CDR2 (germline): MDHEN, SYDVKM. V gave up 6 bases and J gave up 4 bases, with 4 bases separating them. The CDR3 covers 11 residues. DNA of the CDR3: TGTGCCAGCAGGCAGGGAAACACCATATATTTT. Its protein product is CASRQGNTIYF.